This TCR beta chain was found in a study of shared clonotypes between healthy human individuals. Per germline, CDR1 MNHNS and CDR2 SASEGT. The V gene lost 2 bases and the J gene lost 7 bases, with 18 bases spanning the gap. The CDR3 extends over 16 amino acids. Naive CD8 isolation took CD45RO-negative cells positively selected for CCR7 and excluded terminally differentiated effector memory CD45RA+ cells. Donors were healthy HIV-negative adults without recently reported acute infections or vaccinations. The authors ran the assay at deep level. TCRdb's table, derived via immunoSEQ multiplex PCR, lists solely in-frame clones and lacks some. This sample carries about 680,000 clones, just over 90% of them seen once, and the ten largest clones take approximately 24%.

The chain is built from TRBV6-1 and TRBJ2-1; D is perhaps TRBD2 (5 bases). This receptor was identified in a young man in good health. The sample was naive CD8+ T cells sorted from blood. Here the CDR3 DNA reads TGTGCCAGCAGTGAAAGTTGGCTAGCCGTGGGGAATGAGCAGTTCTTC. Protein: CASSESWLAVGNEQFF.